The 23 T cell receptor beta chains presented below share a single source sample, sequenced in a study of CD8+ T cells in alopecia areata (dated by TCRdb to between 2017 and 2018). The method was the immunoSEQ multiplex PCR assay. For TCR sequencing, RNA was extracted from every sample and reverse transcribed into cDNA to serve as template. This is the immuneACCESS table as TCRdb keeps it, with only in-frame sequences that have V and J called. A part of the clones is gone; compared with another copy, unresolved V genes explain less than half, and the rest is unexplained. Present in this sample are about 150,000 clones, roughly 50% of which were seen just once. The ten largest clonotypes hold about 6.4% of the sample. Sequencing was done on a sample of CD4+ T cells sorted from blood. These receptors came from a human donor with alopecia areata.

A single count supports this clone. This chain connects TRBV19 to TRBJ2-5, with D uncertain. This CDR3 region has 12 residues. Deletions cut 4 bases from V and 3 bases from J, with 6 bases between. Germline CDR1 reads LNHDA; CDR2 reads SQIVND (reference sequence). CDR3 protein: CASSTGEETQYF. CDR3 DNA sequence: TGTGCCAGTAGTACGGGCGAAGAGACCCAGTACTTC.

The chain uses TRBV2 and TRBJ2-7, with 12 positions matching TRBD1. This CDR3 region has 19 residues. V gave up 3 bases and J gave up 6 bases; unmatched junction bases: 18. Germline loops: CDR1 SNHLY, CDR2 FYNNEI. The CDR3: CASSDAGTGGLGVLGEQYF. CDR3 sequence (DNA): TGTGCCAGCAGTGATGCCGGGACAGGGGGCTTGGGGGTTCTTGGCGAGCAGTACTTC. Full variable domain (rest looked up from reference TRBV2 and TRBJ2-7): EPEVTQTPSHQVTQMGQEVILRCVPISNHLYFYWYRQILGQKVEFLVSFYNNEISEKSEIFDDQFSVERPDGSNFTLKIRSTKLEDSAMYFCASSDAGTGGLGVLGEQYFGPGTRLTVT.

The chain combines TRBV29-1 with TRBJ2-5; TRBD1 agrees at 9 bases. V lost 6 bases to trimming and J lost 5 bases; unmatched junction nucleotides: 7. The CDR3 consists of 13 residues. Germline V gene sequence: CDR1 SQVTM, CDR2 ANQGSEA. CDR3 protein: CSVVQGQGETQYF. The CDR3 DNA sequence: TGCAGCGTCGTACAGGGACAGGGCGAGACCCAGTACTTC.

Only a few counts were recorded for this clone. The chain employs TRBV7-2 and TRBJ2-2, with 9 bases fitting TRBD2. CDR3 length equals 17 residues. The ends lost 4 bases at V and 0 bases at J; junction bases unmatched: 6. Germline-derived CDR1 and CDR2 are SGHTA and FQGNSA. CDR3 in amino acids: CASSCTLAGTNTGELFF. The CDR3 coding sequence is TGTGCCAGCAGCTGTACACTAGCGGGTACGAACACCGGGGAGCTGTTTTTT.

The rearrangement uses TRBV6-1 and TRBJ2-7; a possible D gene is TRBD2 (6 bases). Trimming took off 3 bases at V and 9 bases at J, with 12 bases between the two ends. Germline CDR1 is MNHNS and CDR2 is SASEGT. The CDR3 consists of 12 residues. The CDR3: CASSDLNGGQYF. CDR3 coding DNA: TGTGCCAGCAGTGATCTGAACGGGGGGCAGTACTTC.

The chain uses TRBV4-1 and TRBJ2-1; tentative D call: TRBD2 (6 bases). Germline-derived CDR1 and CDR2 are MGHRA and YSYEKL. The CDR3 loop spans 16 amino acids. Trimming shortened V by 0 bases and J by 5 bases, and 14 bases separated the two germline ends. The CDR3 is CASSQDHSGWDNEQFF. The CDR3 DNA reads as TGCGCCAGCAGCCAAGATCATAGCGGCTGGGACAATGAGCAGTTCTTC.

Only a few counts were recorded for this clone. The chain recombines TRBV29-1 with TRBJ2-6, with D unclear. V was shortened by 4 bases and J by 2 bases, with 9 bases between the two germline ends. Germline V gives CDR1 SQVTM, CDR2 ANQGSEA. The CDR3 loop spans 14 amino acids. The CDR3 reads CSVAPATGANVLTF. In DNA, the CDR3 is TGCAGCGTTGCTCCGGCAACTGGGGCCAACGTCCTGACTTTC.

CDR3 region: CATFPDRSQETQYF. The CDR3 DNA sequence: TGTGCCACCTTCCCAGACAGATCCCAAGAGACCCAGTACTTC. The chain couples TRBV28 to TRBJ2-5; tentatively, D is TRBD1 (5 bases). The germline gives CDR1 MDHEN, CDR2 SYDVKM. This CDR3 region has 14 residues. Trimming cost V 10 bases and J 1 base, with 16 bases left between them.

V gene TRBV28 combines with J gene TRBJ2-7; D is possibly TRBD1 (6 bases). V was cut by 2 bases and J by 4 bases, with 9 bases left in between. CDR3 size: 13 residues. Germline CDR1 reads MDHEN; CDR2 reads SYDVKM. The CDR3 reads CASSLQGLYEQYF. CDR3 DNA: TGTGCCAGCAGTTTACAGGGGTTATACGAGCAGTACTTC.

This chain joins TRBV29-1 and TRBJ2-1; D unclear. This CDR3 has 10 residues. The germline V and J ends were trimmed by 3 bases and 7 bases, with 4 bases remaining between them. CDR1 is SQVTM and CDR2 is ANQGSEA in the germline V gene. CDR3 sequence (DNA): TGCAGCGTTGAGGCAAATGAGCAGTTCTTC. This translates into CSVEANEQFF.

The chain recombines TRBV7-8 with TRBJ1-1; D gene unclear. There are 15 residues in the CDR3. The V end was cut by 4 bases, the J end by 0 bases, with 12 bases between. Germline V CDR1 and CDR2: SGHVS, FQNEAQ. The CDR3 DNA sequence: TGTGCCAGCAGCTCTGGAAGAGAGATGAACACTGAAGCTTTCTTT. Protein sequence: CASSSGREMNTEAFF.

This clone came up a few times. This chain connects TRBV28 to TRBJ2-3; D call uncertain. The CDR3 is 15 residues long. V was shortened by 7 bases and J by 3 bases, with 17 bases between the two germline ends. Germline CDR1 MDHEN, CDR2 SYDVKM. The CDR3 is CASNPDGLGTDTQYF. For the CDR3, the DNA is TGTGCCAGCAACCCCGACGGGTTGGGTACAGATACGCAGTATTTT.

Worth noting for this clone: One junction end does not reproduce the germline sequence, and a read error may be involved. This rearrangement joins TRBV7-7 to TRBJ2-5, with TRBD2 identical over 10 bases. The CDR3 contains 17 residues. CDR1 and CDR2 (germline): SSHAT, FNYEAQ (reference sequence). In nucleotides, the CDR3 is TGTGCTAGCAGCTTAACGAGCTTCGGGACTAGCGAAGAGACCCAGTACTTC. Its translation is CASSLTSFGTSEETQYF.

J is TRBJ2-1 and V is TRBV5-1; TRBD1 matches 10 bases. With 6 bases clipped from V and 4 bases from J, the junction kept 7 bases outside the gene matches. The CDR3 is 15 residues long. Germline assignment: CDR1 SGHRS and CDR2 YFSETQ. The CDR3 bases are TGCGCCAGCACCCCGTTGGGACAGGGGTACAATGAGCAGTTCTTC. Translated, it gives CASTPLGQGYNEQFF.

This clone occurred a few times. The chain employs TRBV5-1 and TRBJ2-7; D may be TRBD1 (6 bases). With 0 bases removed from V and 8 bases from J, the gap between germline ends came to 12 bases. CDR1 SGHRS and CDR2 YFSETQ come from the germline V gene. The CDR3 extends over 13 amino acids. CDR3 residues: CASSLAFTGKQYF. The CDR3 region has the DNA TGCGCCAGCAGCTTGGCCTTCACAGGGAAGCAGTACTTC.

This clone was recorded a few times. The J gene is TRBJ2-7, the V gene TRBV27; 8 nucleotides match TRBD2. This CDR3 region has 13 residues. V lost 8 bases, J lost 1 base, and 4 bases stayed unmatched. Germline loops: CDR1 MNHEY, CDR2 SMNVEV (reference sequence). In DNA, the CDR3 is TGTGCCAGCGGGGGACTAGGATCCTACGAGCAGTACTTC. Residues: CASGGLGSYEQYF.

The chain combines TRBV30 with TRBJ2-7, with D perhaps matching TRBD2 (5 bases). This CDR3 has 14 residues. CDR1 GTSNPN and CDR2 SVGIG come from the germline V gene (reference sequence). V was cut by 7 bases and J by 2 bases, with 18 bases left in between. The CDR3 bases are TGTGCCTTTAAGCGGACTCAAATTGCCTACGAGCAGTACTTC. It codes for CAFKRTQIAYEQYF.

The chain uses TRBV5-4 and TRBJ1-2; D gene ambiguous. V lost 0 bases to trimming and J lost 0 bases, with 6 bases between them. Germline CDR1 SGHNT, CDR2 YYREEE (reference sequence). The CDR3 consists of 14 residues. The CDR3 sequence is CASSLVGTNYGYTF. DNA of the CDR3: TGTGCCAGCAGCTTGGTTGGGACTAACTATGGCTACACCTTC.

The chain joins TRBV29-1 to TRBJ2-2; possible D gene TRBD1, 6 bases. CDR3 length equals 13 residues. The germline V gene encodes CDR1 SQVTM and CDR2 ANQGSEA. The V end lost 4 bases, the J end lost 4 bases, and 10 bases lay between the germline ends. CDR3 DNA sequence: TGCAGCGTTGTGACAGGAGGCACCGGGGAGCTGTTTTTT. Amino acids: CSVVTGGTGELFF.

There are a few counts of this clone. J is TRBJ1-2 and V is TRBV4-1, with D unclear. V was cut by 0 bases and J by 8 bases, with 16 bases left in between. The CDR3 sequence is 15 residues long. Germline V gene sequence: CDR1 MGHRA, CDR2 YSYEKL. CDR3 nucleotides: TGCGCCAGCAGCCAAGATTCGGACGGTGCCGGCGGCTACACCTTC. Protein: CASSQDSDGAGGYTF.

The V and J genes are TRBV28 and TRBJ2-7; possibly TRBD2 for D (6 bases). The V end lost 6 bases, the J end lost 0 bases, and 18 bases lay between the germline ends. The CDR3 has 16 amino acids. Looked up from germline, CDR1 is MDHEN and CDR2 is SYDVKM. The CDR3 is CASSSTPGLSSYEQYF. The DNA of the CDR3 is TGTGCCAGCAGCTCAACCCCGGGACTCAGCTCCTACGAGCAGTACTTC. Drawing the rest from reference TRBV28 and TRBJ2-7, the complete variable domain is DVKVTQSSRYLVKRTGEKVFLECVQDMDHENMFWYRQDPGLGLRLIYFSYDVKMKEKGDIPEGYSVSREKKERFSLILESASTNQTSMYLCASSSTPGLSSYEQYFGPGTRLTVT.

The chain has TRBV10-1 and TRBJ1-1, with D hard to call. CDR1 is WNHNN and CDR2 is SYGVQD in the germline V gene (reference sequence). The length of the CDR3 is 10 residues. Trimming cost V 11 bases and J 6 bases, with 10 bases left between them. CDR3 sequence (DNA): TGCGCCCCGAGGGATTCTGAAGCTTTCTTT. It codes for CAPRDSEAFF.

A few counts support this clone. This chain connects TRBV28 to TRBJ2-5; either TRBD1 or TRBD2 may supply D (5 bases each). Trimming left V 7 bases short and J 5 bases short, with 17 bases between. From germline, CDR1 is MDHEN and CDR2 SYDVKM. The CDR3 has 14 amino acids. CDR3 region: CASNGPGTAETQYF. The CDR3 DNA reads TGTGCCAGCAACGGACCCGGGACGGCGGAGACCCAGTACTTC.